This entry lists 19 T cell receptor beta chains sequenced from one sample in a study of cytomegalovirus exposure and HLA in healthy donors. PCR was performed using 60 Vbeta and 13 Jbeta primers. Data came from immunoSEQ multiplex PCR; TCRdb stores just in-frame clones and leaves some out. The sample holds 100,000 to 150,000 clones, under 85% seen once. The sample comprised PBMCs. The receptors derive from a woman between 50 and 59 years old in good health and CMV-seropositive.

By share, this clone counts as medium-sized. The chain employs TRBV18 and TRBJ1-1, with 8 nucleotides matching TRBD1. CDR1 and CDR2 (germline): KGHSH, LQKENI. Trimming removed 1 base from V and 13 bases from J; junction bases left unmatched: 8. This CDR3 has 13 amino acids. CDR3 amino acids: CASSPLGTGLVFF. In DNA form, the CDR3 reads TGTGCCAGCTCACCACTAGGGACAGGCCTGGTTTTCTTT.

The rearrangement uses TRBV29-1 and TRBJ1-4, with D hard to call. Germline CDR1 SQVTM, CDR2 ANQGSEA. Trimming removed 5 bases from V and 3 bases from J, with 10 bases in between. The CDR3 covers 13 residues. The CDR3 DNA reads as TGCAGCGTTCGAGACGGAGCTAATGAAAAACTGTTTTTT. This sequence encodes CSVRDGANEKLFF.

J is TRBJ1-4 and V is TRBV5-6; no firm D call. Trimming took 7 bases from V and 4 from J, leaving 17 bases between them. The germline V gene has CDR1 SGHDT and CDR2 YYEEEE. This CDR3 spans 15 amino acids. As DNA, the CDR3 is TGTGCCAGCTCCGGAGGGCTTGGCATTAATGAAAAACTGTTTTTT. Its protein product is CASSGGLGINEKLFF.

The chain uses TRBV28 and TRBJ2-7; a weak D match, TRBD1 (5 bases). There are 15 residues in the CDR3. CDR1 is MDHEN and CDR2 is SYDVKM in the germline V gene. V was trimmed by 6 bases and J by 6 bases, leaving 21 bases between them. CDR3 region: CASRIQGTESGEQYF. CDR3 in DNA: TGTGCCAGCAGAATTCAGGGAACTGAATCCGGCGAGCAGTACTTC.

This sequence joins TRBV7-2 and TRBJ2-1; 8 bases map to TRBD2. Trimming at V came to 5 bases and at J to 0 bases, leaving 6 bases not matched to a gene. This CDR3 has 16 residues. Per germline, CDR1 SGHTA and CDR2 FQGNSA. This CDR3 is CASSNRRGGSYNEQFF. CDR3 in DNA: TGTGCCAGCAGCAACCGTCGGGGGGGCTCCTACAATGAGCAGTTCTTC.

This clone showed up just a few times. V and J are TRBV2 and TRBJ1-4; D perhaps matches TRBD1 (5 bases). The CDR3 runs 11 residues. V lost 6 bases and J 13 bases, leaving 12 bases between the germline ends. The germline V gene has CDR1 SNHLY and CDR2 FYNNEI. CDR3 coding DNA: TGTGCCAGCAGAGACTCCGGGGGACTGTTTTTT. This encodes CASRDSGGLFF.

The V gene is TRBV2, the J gene TRBJ2-3, with 13 nucleotides matching TRBD2. The CDR3 sequence is 15 residues long. Germline loops: CDR1 SNHLY, CDR2 FYNNEI. V lost 4 bases and J lost 4; bases outside the gene matches: 2. The CDR3, as DNA: TGTGCCAGCAGTGCAACTAGCGGGGGGGCAGATACGCAGTATTTT. Its protein product is CASSATSGGADTQYF.

The chain has TRBV6-4 and TRBJ1-3, with D possibly being TRBD1 (5 bases). Germline CDR1 and CDR2: MRHNA and SNTAGT. Deletions cut 4 bases from V and 0 bases from J, with 13 bases between. The CDR3 is made up of 16 amino acids. The CDR3 is CASSATVEDSGNTIYF. The CDR3, as DNA: TGTGCCAGCAGTGCGACAGTTGAGGACTCTGGAAACACCATATATTTT.

The chain employs TRBV5-6 and TRBJ2-7; possible D gene TRBD2, 6 bases. This CDR3 contains 15 residues. CDR1 is SGHDT, CDR2 YYEEEE, per germline. Trimming took off 3 bases at V and 0 bases at J, with 13 bases between the two ends. The CDR3 region has the DNA TGTGCCAGCAGCTCTGGGACTTTTAGCTCCTACGAGCAGTACTTC. Protein sequence: CASSSGTFSSYEQYF.

The chain recombines TRBV7-8 with TRBJ2-7, with 9 bases that match TRBD2. The CDR3 is 18 amino acids. Unmatched junction bases numbered 15, after V lost 2 bases and J lost 4 bases. Looked up from germline, CDR1 is SGHVS and CDR2 is FQNEAQ. In DNA, the CDR3 is TGTGCCAGCAGCTTAAGCCCCCAGGGGACTAGCCCTCCTTACGAGCAGTACTTC. It translates to CASSLSPQGTSPPYEQYF.

The V and J genes are TRBV6-6 and TRBJ2-1; the D is unclear. The V gene lost 0 bases and the J gene lost 8 bases, with 11 bases spanning the gap. CDR3 length equals 14 residues. Per germline, CDR1 MNHNY and CDR2 SVGAGI (reference sequence). CDR3 coding DNA: TGTGCCAGCAGTTACTCAGGCAAGAGGTATGAGCAGTTCTTC. Encoded protein: CASSYSGKRYEQFF.

The chain carries TRBV7-2 and TRBJ1-2; D is uncertain. Germline loops: CDR1 SGHTA, CDR2 FQGNSA. The CDR3 spans 15 residues. V lost 5 bases and J lost 3, with 16 bases in between. The CDR3: CASSLWLREDYGYTF. CDR3 DNA: TGTGCCAGCAGCCTCTGGCTCCGGGAGGACTATGGCTACACCTTC. Supplemented by reference TRBV7-2 and TRBJ1-2, the full variable domain reads GAGVSQSPSNKVTEKGKDVELRCDPISGHTALYWYRQSLGQGLEFLIYFQGNSAPDKSGLPSDRFSAERTGGSVSTLTIQRTQQEDSAVYLCASSLWLREDYGYTFGSGTRLTVV.

As concerns this clone: This sample includes further DNA sequences coding for the same CDR3. This chain's CDR3 is CASSPRTGGSYNSPLHF. The CDR3 nucleotides read TGTGCCAGCAGCCCGAGGACAGGGGGGTCCTATAATTCACCCCTCCACTTT. This chain connects TRBV7-8 to TRBJ1-6, with 10 nucleotides matching TRBD1. This CDR3 is built from 17 residues. V was pared by 5 bases and J by 1 base, with 5 bases of the junction left unmatched. CDR1 is SGHVS, CDR2 FQNEAQ, per germline.

V usage is TRBV10-1 and J usage is TRBJ2-7; no definite D call. The CDR3 consists of 11 residues. CDR1 WNHNN and CDR2 SYGVQD come from the germline V gene (reference sequence). V was pared by 4 bases and J by 5 bases, with 6 bases between. CDR3 amino acids: CASSGDNEQYF. The CDR3 DNA is TGCGCCAGCAGTGGTGACAACGAGCAGTACTTC.

The rearrangement joins TRBV7-2 to TRBJ1-3; possibly TRBD1 for D (5 bases). V lost 5 bases and J 1 base, leaving 9 bases between the germline ends. The CDR3 sequence is 14 residues long. Per germline, CDR1 SGHTA and CDR2 FQGNSA. The DNA for the CDR3 is TGTGCCAGCAGCCCGCAGGGATCTGGAAACACCATATATTTT. Its protein product is CASSPQGSGNTIYF.

The chain carries TRBV6-6 and TRBJ2-2; D is perhaps TRBD1 (6 bases). The CDR3 totals 15 residues. The V and J ends lost 6 bases and 7 bases respectively, with 18 bases between them. Germline loops: CDR1 MNHNY, CDR2 SVGAGI (reference sequence). CDR3 nucleotide sequence: TGTGCCAGCAGAAGTCGGACAGCCCTGCACGGGGAGCTGTTTTTT. It encodes CASRSRTALHGELFF.

This chain joins TRBV7-2 and TRBJ2-7; 7 bases match TRBD2. CDR1 SGHTA and CDR2 FQGNSA come from the germline V gene. Trimming removed 5 bases from V and 2 bases from J; junction bases left unmatched: 6. The CDR3 extends over 14 amino acids. This CDR3 is CASSGGSPTYEQYF. The DNA of the CDR3 is TGTGCCAGCAGCGGCGGGAGTCCTACCTACGAGCAGTACTTC.

This clone was seen a single time. The CDR3 DNA reads TGTGCCAGCAGCACTGATAATTATGGCTACACCTTC. Protein sequence: CASSTDNYGYTF. The chain uses TRBV5-6 and TRBJ1-2; D uncertain. CDR3 length: 12 amino acids. V gave up 4 bases and J gave up 5 bases, with 9 bases separating them. Germline loops: CDR1 SGHDT, CDR2 YYEEEE.

The chain is built from TRBV5-1 and TRBJ1-2; D call uncertain. The CDR3 is made up of 12 amino acids. Germline assignment: CDR1 SGHRS and CDR2 YFSETQ. V was cut by 2 bases and J by 1 base, with 3 bases left in between. The CDR3 sequence: CASSFLNYGYTF. The CDR3 DNA is TGCGCCAGCAGCTTCCTTAACTATGGCTACACCTTC.